These 9 T cell receptor beta chains were all obtained from the same sample, sequenced in a study of T-cell memory formation after mild COVID-19. TCRdb re-called the 5' RACE reads through MiXCR, storing one row per CDR3 protein. The profile shows just over 150,000 distinct CDR3 sequences, roughly a third of them singletons. Source material: PBMCs or a T cell subset sorted from them (not recorded which). The source of these receptors is an adult woman who had mild COVID-19 (a few samples of this study predate the infection). Cell type and time point are not known.

With regard to this clonotype: The missing conserved phenylalanine or tryptophan at the end of this CDR3 makes a read error likely. The DNA is omitted, as the CDR3 cannot be located on it reliably, and the CDR3 follows TCRdb's listing. The V call is TRBV24-1, the J call TRBJ2-3; no DNA check was done on the table's D call, TRBD2. The CDR3 adds up to 15 amino acids, both ends counted. CDR1 is KGHDR and CDR2 is SFDVKD in the germline V gene. This chain's CDR3 is CATSGRGSGREERKC.

CDR3 nucleotides: TGCGCCAGCAGCCCTTGGACTTTGGCGGGCACAGATACGCAGTATTTT. It codes for CASSPWTLAGTDTQYF. The chain has TRBV5-1 and TRBJ2-3; tentative D call: TRBD2 (5 bases). The germline CDR1 and CDR2 sequences are SGHRS and YFSETQ. This CDR3 has 16 amino acids. The V and J ends lost 4 bases and 1 base respectively, with 16 bases between them.

The V call is TRBV12-3 or TRBV12-4, the J call TRBJ1-4; the match to TRBD1 covers 9 bases. V gave up 4 bases and J gave up 8 bases; unmatched junction bases: 17. CDR3 length: 18 amino acids. The CDR3 DNA follows: TGTGCCAGCAGTTCCCACACGACGGCACAGGGGGCTGCAGAAAAACTGTTTTTT. Translated: CASSSHTTAQGAAEKLFF.

This clonotype was recorded many times. The V call is TRBV7-9, the J call TRBJ2-7; tentative D call: TRBD2 (5 bases). Germline V lookup: CDR1 SEHNR, CDR2 FQNEAQ (reference sequence). The CDR3 is 12 residues long. Trimming pared 2 bases from V and 4 bases from J, leaving 6 bases between. CDR3 sequence: CASSLSGYEQYF. The DNA for the CDR3 is TGTGCCAGCAGCTTATCGGGGTACGAGCAGTACTTC.

The chain has TRBV7-2 and TRBJ2-7; the D gene is possibly TRBD1 (7 bases). V lost 8 bases and J 3 bases, leaving 11 bases between the germline ends. Germline-derived CDR1 and CDR2 are SGHTA and FQGNSA. The length of the CDR3 is 12 residues. CDR3 coding DNA: TGTGCCAGCGTCCAGGGGGGCTACGAGCAGTACTTC. Residues: CASVQGGYEQYF.

This clonotype was seen a few times. The chain joins TRBV4-2 to TRBJ2-7, with D hard to call. The V end lost 0 bases, the J end lost 0 bases, and 12 bases lay between the germline ends. Germline lookup yields CDR1 LGHNA and CDR2 YNFKEQ. The CDR3 is 16 amino acids. The CDR3 is CASSQDWTGSSYEQYF. The CDR3, as DNA: TGTGCCAGCAGCCAAGATTGGACGGGTAGCTCCTACGAGCAGTACTTC.

The V gene is TRBV29-1, the J gene TRBJ2-1; 11 bases are a match to TRBD2. The CDR3 totals 14 residues. Germline lookup yields CDR1 SQVTM and CDR2 ANQGSEA. V gave up 4 bases and J gave up 5 bases; unmatched junction bases: 4. CDR3 DNA sequence: TGCAGCGTTGCCGGGACTAGCGGACACAATGAGCAGTTCTTC. Translating it yields CSVAGTSGHNEQFF.

The gene calls are TRBV4-2 and TRBJ2-3; 7 bases match TRBD1. V dropped 0 bases and J dropped 6; count of bases not matched to a gene: 9. CDR1 is LGHNA, CDR2 YNFKEQ, per germline. This CDR3 comprises 16 residues. Written as DNA, the CDR3 is TGTGCCAGCAGCCAAGAAGGAGACAGGGTGAGGGATACGCAGTATTTT. This gives the protein CASSQEGDRVRDTQYF.

This clonotype was counted a few times. The chain links TRBV20-1 to TRBJ1-2; no clear D. Trimming removed 6 bases from V and 3 bases from J, with 11 bases in between. This CDR3 region has 12 residues. Germline V gives CDR1 DFQATT, CDR2 SNEGSKA (reference sequence). The CDR3 DNA reads TGCAGTGCCGCCCGGCAGGACTATGGCTACACCTTC. Translated, it gives CSAARQDYGYTF.